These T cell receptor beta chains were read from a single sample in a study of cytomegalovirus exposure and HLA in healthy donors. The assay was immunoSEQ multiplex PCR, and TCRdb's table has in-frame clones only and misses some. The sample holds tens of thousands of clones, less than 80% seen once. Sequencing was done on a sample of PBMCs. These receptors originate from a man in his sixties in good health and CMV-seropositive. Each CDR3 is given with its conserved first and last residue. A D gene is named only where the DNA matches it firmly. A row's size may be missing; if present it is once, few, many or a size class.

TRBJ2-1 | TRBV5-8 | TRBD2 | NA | TGTGCCAGCATCCCCAATCTAGCGGGGGCCTACAATGAGCAGTTCTTC | CASIPNLAGAYNEQFF
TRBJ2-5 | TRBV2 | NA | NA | TGTGCCAGCACCGGGGGGCTTATCCAAGAGACCCAGTACTTC | CASTGGLIQETQYF
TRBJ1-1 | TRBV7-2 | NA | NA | TGTGCCAGCAGCTTAGGCGGGGGCCGGAACACTGAAGCTTTCTTT | CASSLGGGRNTEAFF
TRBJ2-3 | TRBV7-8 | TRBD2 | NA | TGTGCCAGCAGGGAACTGACTAGCGGGGTTTTCGGTCCGCAGTATTTT | CASRELTSGVFGPQYF
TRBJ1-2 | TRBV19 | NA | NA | TGTGCCAGTAGTCCAGGCGCTAACTATGGCTACACCTTC | CASSPGANYGYTF
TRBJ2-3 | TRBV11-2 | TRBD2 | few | TGTGCCAGCAGCTTAGGATTCCTAGCGGCCTCTAGCACAGATACGCAGTATTTT | CASSLGFLAASSTDTQYF
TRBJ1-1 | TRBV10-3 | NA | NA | TGTGCCACCCGCGAGGACACTGAAGCTTTCTTT | CATREDTEAFF
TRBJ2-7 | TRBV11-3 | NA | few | TGTGCCAGCAGCTTAGATTTGGGCAGCCCCTACGAGCAGTACTTC | CASSLDLGSPYEQYF
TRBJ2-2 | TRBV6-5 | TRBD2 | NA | TGTGCCAGCCAACCGCCGAGCGGGAGCCCCGGGGAGCTGTTTTTT | CASQPPSGSPGELFF
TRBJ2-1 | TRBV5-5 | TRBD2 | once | TGTGCCAGCAGCTTTTTGCGGGAGTTAATAGGGAATGAGCAGTTCTTC | CASSFLRELIGNEQFF
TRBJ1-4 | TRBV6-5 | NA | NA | TGTGCCAGCAGTTACACCCGGGGGGAAAAACTGTTTTTT | CASSYTRGEKLFF
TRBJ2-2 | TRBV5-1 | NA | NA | TGCGCCAGCAGCCCCCGCGGGTTCACCGGGGAGCTGTTTTTT | CASSPRGFTGELFF
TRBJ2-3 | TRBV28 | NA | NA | TGTGCCAGCAGTATGATAGACAGGCTTAGCCTTACAGATACGCAGTATTTT | CASSMIDRLSLTDTQYF
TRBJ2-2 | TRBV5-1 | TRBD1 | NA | TGCGCCAGCAGCTTCCGGGACAGAAACACCGGGGAGCTGTTTTTT | CASSFRDRNTGELFF
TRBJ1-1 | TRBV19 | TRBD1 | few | TGTGCCAGTAGTCCCCAGACAGGGCTGAACACTGAAGCTTTCTTT | CASSPQTGLNTEAFF
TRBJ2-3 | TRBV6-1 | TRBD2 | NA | TGTGCCAGCAGTGAAAGGCTAGCGGGAGGCGGGAGCACAGATACGCAGTATTTT | CASSERLAGGGSTDTQYF
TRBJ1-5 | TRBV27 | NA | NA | TGTGCCAGCAGTTTAGCGGGAAATCAGCCCCAGCATTTT | CASSLAGNQPQHF
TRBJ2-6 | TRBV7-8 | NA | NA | TGTGCCAGCAGCCCTATTTGGACTGACCTCTCTGGGGCCAACGTCCTGACTTTC | CASSPIWTDLSGANVLTF
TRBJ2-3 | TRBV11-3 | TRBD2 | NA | TGTGCCAGCAGCCCCCGACTAGCGGGGGGCGCAGATACGCAGTATTTT | CASSPRLAGGADTQYF
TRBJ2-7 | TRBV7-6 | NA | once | TGTGCCAGCAGCTTAGCGAGGGAGACCGAGCAGTACTTC | CASSLARETEQYF
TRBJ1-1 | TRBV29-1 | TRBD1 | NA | TGCAGCGTTGATCGGGGACAGGGTAACACTGAAGCTTTCTTT | CSVDRGQGNTEAFF
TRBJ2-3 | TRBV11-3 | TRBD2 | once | TGTGCCAGCAGCCGAGCCGAAGCGGGACCAGATACGCAGTATTTT | CASSRAEAGPDTQYF
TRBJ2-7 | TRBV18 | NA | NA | TGTGCCAGCTCACCGACCCGGGCCTACGAGCAGTACTTC | CASSPTRAYEQYF
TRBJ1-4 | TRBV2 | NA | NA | TGTGCCAGCGGAATTGGAGCAACTAATGAAAAACTGTTTTTT | CASGIGATNEKLFF
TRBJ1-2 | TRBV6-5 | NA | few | TGTGCCAGCAGTTACTCATACCTCGGGAGTAACTATGGCTACACCTTC | CASSYSYLGSNYGYTF
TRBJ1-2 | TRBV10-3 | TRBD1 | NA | TGTGCCATCAGTGCCTCGCCAGGACAGGGCTCTGGCTACACCTTC | CAISASPGQGSGYTF
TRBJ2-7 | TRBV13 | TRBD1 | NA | TGTGCCAGCAGCCTGTACGGGACAGGGGCCTCCTACGAGCAGTACTTC | CASSLYGTGASYEQYF
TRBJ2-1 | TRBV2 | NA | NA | TGTGCCAGCACCCAAGGGAGATCCCTCTCCTACAATGAGCAGTTCTTC | CASTQGRSLSYNEQFF
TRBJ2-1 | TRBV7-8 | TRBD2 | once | TGTGCCAGCAGCTTAGATAGCGGGAGCTACAATGAGCAGTTCTTC | CASSLDSGSYNEQFF